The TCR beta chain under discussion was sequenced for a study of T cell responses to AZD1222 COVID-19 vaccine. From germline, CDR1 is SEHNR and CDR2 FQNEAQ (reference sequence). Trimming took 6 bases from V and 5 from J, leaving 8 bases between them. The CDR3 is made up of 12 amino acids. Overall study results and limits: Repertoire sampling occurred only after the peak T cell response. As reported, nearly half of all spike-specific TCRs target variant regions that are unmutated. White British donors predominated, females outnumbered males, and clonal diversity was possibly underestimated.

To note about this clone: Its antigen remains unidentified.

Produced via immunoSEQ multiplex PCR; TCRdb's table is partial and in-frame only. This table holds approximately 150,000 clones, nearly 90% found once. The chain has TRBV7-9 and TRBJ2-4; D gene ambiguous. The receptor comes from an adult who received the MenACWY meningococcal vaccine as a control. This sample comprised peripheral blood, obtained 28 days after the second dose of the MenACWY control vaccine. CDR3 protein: CASSYAQNIQYF. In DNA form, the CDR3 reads TGTGCCAGCAGTTACGCCCAAAACATTCAGTACTTC.